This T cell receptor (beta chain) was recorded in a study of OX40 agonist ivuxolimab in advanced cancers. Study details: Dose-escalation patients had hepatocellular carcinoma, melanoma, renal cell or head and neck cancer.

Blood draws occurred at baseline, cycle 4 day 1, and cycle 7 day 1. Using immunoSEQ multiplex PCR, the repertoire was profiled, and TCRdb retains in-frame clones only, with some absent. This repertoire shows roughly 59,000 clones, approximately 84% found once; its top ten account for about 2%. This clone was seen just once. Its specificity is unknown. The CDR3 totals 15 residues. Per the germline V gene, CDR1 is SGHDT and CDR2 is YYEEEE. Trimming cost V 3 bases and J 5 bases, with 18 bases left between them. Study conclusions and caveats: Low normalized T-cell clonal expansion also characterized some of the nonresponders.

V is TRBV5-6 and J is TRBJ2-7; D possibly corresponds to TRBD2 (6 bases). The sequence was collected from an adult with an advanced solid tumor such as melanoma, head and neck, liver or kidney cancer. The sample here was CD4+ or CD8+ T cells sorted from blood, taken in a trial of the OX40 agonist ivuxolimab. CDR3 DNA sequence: TGTGCCAGCAGCTGGGGACTGGGCGGTGAGAACGAGCAGTACTTC. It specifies CASSWGLGGENEQYF.